The 5 T cell receptor beta chains below were found in one sample sequenced in a study of shared clonotypes between healthy human individuals. Method: immunoSEQ multiplex PCR; TCRdb's copy keeps in-frame clones and lacks some. The repertoire holds fewer than 700,000 clones, about 95% seen once, with about 0.11% in the top ten. CD8 cells classed as naive were CD45RO-negative and positively selected for CCR7, excluding terminally differentiated effector memory CD45RA+ cells. Material: naive CD8+ T cells sorted from blood. The receptors come from a woman younger than 45 in good health.

The chain links TRBV7-6 to TRBJ2-6; 8 bases agree with TRBD2. Germline-derived CDR1 and CDR2 are SGHVS and FNYEAQ. The CDR3 runs 18 residues. The V gene end was trimmed by 7 bases and the J gene end by 0 bases; junction bases not matched to a gene: 11. The CDR3 region has the DNA TGTGCCAGCAAACTAGCGGTGTCCTCCTACTCTGGGGCCAACGTCCTGACTTTC. It codes for CASKLAVSSYSGANVLTF.

The chain uses TRBV6-5 and TRBJ1-3; no definite D call. V lost 2 bases, J lost 2 bases, and 7 bases lay in between. Per the germline V gene, CDR1 is MNHEY and CDR2 is SVGAGI. The CDR3 runs 14 residues. As DNA, the CDR3 is TGTGCCAGCAGTTACCGGGGAACTGGAAACACCATATATTTT. This translates into CASSYRGTGNTIYF.

V usage is TRBV5-6 and J usage is TRBJ2-7; D gene unclear. Trimming pared 3 bases from V and 3 bases from J, leaving 16 bases between. This CDR3 spans 15 amino acids. Per germline, CDR1 SGHDT and CDR2 YYEEEE. The CDR3 nucleotides read TGTGCCAGCAGCTCCTCGCAGGATGTCCACTACGAGCAGTACTTC. Residues: CASSSSQDVHYEQYF.

This chain joins TRBV9 and TRBJ2-5, with D possibly called TRBD1 or TRBD2 (6 bases each). CDR3 length equals 16 residues. V was shortened by 4 bases and J by 3 bases, with 19 bases between the two germline ends. Germline loops: CDR1 SGDLS, CDR2 YYNGEE. The CDR3: CASSLRGAGEEETQYF. The DNA for the CDR3 is TGTGCCAGCAGCTTAAGGGGGGCAGGCGAAGAAGAGACCCAGTACTTC.

The V call is TRBV21-1, the J call TRBJ1-2. TRBV21-1 is a pseudogene locus. CDR3 length: 14 residues. CDR3 in DNA: TGTGCCAGCAGCAACACAGCGCTGAGGTATGGCTACACCTTC. Protein sequence: CASSNTALRYGYTF.